The entry that follows covers one TCR beta chain sequence. Antigen specificity is unknown. The data are from a study of cytomegalovirus exposure and HLA in healthy donors. Looking at the study overall: The approximately 670 first-cohort repertoires shared a platform with the 130 or so validation repertoires, as reported in a later analysis.

The donors were part of the approximately 130-subject validation cohort, which stood apart from the roughly 700-subject first cohort. Germline V gene lookup returns CDR1 MNHEY and CDR2 SMNVEV (reference sequence). Between the trimmed V and J ends, which lost 3 bases and 3 bases, there was a span of 9 bases. The CDR3 length is 14 residues. Sequencing used immunoSEQ multiplex PCR; TCRdb keeps in-frame clones, though not all of them. The sample records about 79,000 clones, roughly 93% being singletons. Notes on the study in general: Some public TCRs appeared in many individuals, while most sequences were rare.

The chain links TRBV27 to TRBJ1-5; D possibly corresponds to TRBD1 (6 bases). Input material: PBMCs. This receptor was taken from a woman aged 25 to 45 in good health and CMV-seronegative. The CDR3 DNA reads as TGTGCCAGCAGTTTTCGGGGGGCCAATCAGCCCCAGCATTTT. Protein: CASSFRGANQPQHF.